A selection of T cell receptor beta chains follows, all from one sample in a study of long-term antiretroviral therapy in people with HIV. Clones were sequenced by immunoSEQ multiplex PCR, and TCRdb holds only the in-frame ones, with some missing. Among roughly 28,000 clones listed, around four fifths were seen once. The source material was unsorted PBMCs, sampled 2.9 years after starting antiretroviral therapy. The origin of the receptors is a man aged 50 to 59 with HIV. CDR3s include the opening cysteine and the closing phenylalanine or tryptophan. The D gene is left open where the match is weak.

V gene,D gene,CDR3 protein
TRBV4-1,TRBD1,CASSHQVVTGDGYTF
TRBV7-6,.,CASSLEEGYEQYF
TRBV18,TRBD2,CASSPAGGRNEQFF
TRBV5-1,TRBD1,CASSPDRVAWAFF
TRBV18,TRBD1,CASSPGTGAGANVLTF
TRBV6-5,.,CASSYSPRNQPQHF
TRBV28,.,CASSLSPWESGAFF
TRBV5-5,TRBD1,CASSRRDRGDGNEQYF
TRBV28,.,CASREGDRSDQQYF
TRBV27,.,CASRTFLGGSTDTQYF
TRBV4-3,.,CASSQDLGVGIPEAFF
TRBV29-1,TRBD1,CSGQMNTEAFF
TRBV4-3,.,CASSQDLRVDYGYTF
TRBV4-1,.,CASSRSLSSGGSTEAFF
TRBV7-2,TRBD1,CASSLALRTGSPLHF
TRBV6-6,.,CASSYGTLSGELFF
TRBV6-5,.,CASRIFPANTEAFF
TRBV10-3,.,CAISAGGKNQPQHF
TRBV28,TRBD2,CASSLWGLAGGPGELFF
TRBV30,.,CAWEIDYGYTF
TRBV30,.,CAWNEGSTDTQYF
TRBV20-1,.,CSPAAGREQFF
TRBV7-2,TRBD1,CASSPWDRSPPEAFF
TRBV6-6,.,CASSFQGIDYGYTF
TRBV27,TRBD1,CASSLTRGQDTQYF
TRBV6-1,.,CASTVSRTADTQYF
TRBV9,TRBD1,CASSVEGQGITDTQYF